This T cell receptor (beta chain) was obtained from a study of blood T cell repertoires in COVID-19. Study details: Acute-phase and convalescent COVID-19 samples originated in the United States, Italy and Spain. From T cells, B-cell-depleted T cells, or PBMCs came the material, which was cDNA or gDNA.

The V gene's germline CDR1 is LGHNA and CDR2 YNFKEQ. The CDR3 is 15 amino acids. The V gene lost 0 bases and the J gene lost 2 bases, with 10 bases spanning the gap. Participants came from fewer than 25 US areas, aged roughly 18 to 90 years. Source study methods: Cell counts per sample came from amplifying reference gene primers. The method was immunoSEQ multiplex PCR; TCRdb's version includes in-frame clones alone and lacks a portion of them. V and J calls and clone size are as listed in that table; D and trimming were resolved from the DNA. The table records about 270,000 clones, 88% of them present only once.

The clonotype comes from a woman aged 45-60 years who had recovered from COVID-19. Sequences were obtained from PBMCs or T cells enriched from blood (not recorded which). The rearrangement uses TRBV4-2 and TRBJ1-2; no definite D call. The CDR3 nucleotides are TGTGCCAGCAGCCAAGAAGCAGGCTTCAACTATGGCTACACCTTC. Its protein is CASSQEAGFNYGYTF.